The 8 T cell receptor beta chains below come from one sample, sequenced in a study of early stage breast cancer tumors. Produced via immunoSEQ multiplex PCR; TCRdb's table is partial and in-frame only. Altogether roughly 30,000 clones are present, over 70% being singletons, with the ten largest covering over 9%. Sequencing was performed on breast tumor tissue. All receptors come from a person aged 25-39 years with breast cancer.

The chain uses TRBV6-5 and TRBJ2-7, with TRBD2 matching over 13 bases. The CDR3 is made up of 15 amino acids. The germline V gene has CDR1 MNHEY and CDR2 SVGAGI. V lost 6 bases, J lost 2 bases, and 4 bases stayed unmatched. CDR3 bases: TGTGCCAGCAGCTGGACTAGCGGGAGCCCCTACGAGCAGTACTTC. Residues: CASSWTSGSPYEQYF.

J is TRBJ2-7 and V is TRBV5-1, with 7 positions matching TRBD1. Germline V CDR1 and CDR2: SGHRS, YFSETQ. This CDR3 contains 16 residues. Trimming removed 5 bases from V and 2 bases from J; junction bases left unmatched: 13. The CDR3 DNA is TGCGCCAGCAGGTTTGGGATAGGGGACAGACCCTACGAGCAGTACTTC. Its protein is CASRFGIGDRPYEQYF. The complete variable domain, with remaining parts taken from reference TRBV5-1 and TRBJ2-7, reads KAGVTQTPRYLIKTRGQQVTLSCSPISGHRSVSWYQQTPGQGLQFLFEYFSETQRNKGNFPGRFSGRQFSNSRSEMNVSTLELGDSALYLCASRFGIGDRPYEQYFGPGTRLTVT.

The rearrangement links TRBV28 to TRBJ1-1, with 9 bases lining up with TRBD1. CDR3 length equals 14 residues. Unmatched junction bases numbered 6, after V lost 5 bases and J lost 5 bases. Germline CDR1 is MDHEN and CDR2 is SYDVKM. Written as DNA, the CDR3 is TGTGCCAGCAGTCAGACAGGGGGGTGGACTGAAGCTTTCTTT. It codes for CASSQTGGWTEAFF.

This clone was observed a single time. One junction end does not reproduce the germline sequence, and a read error may be involved. CDR3 region: CASGRGDTAYGCTF. In DNA form, the CDR3 reads TGTGCTAGTGGGAGGGGGGACACCGCCTATGGCTGCACCTTC. The genes are TRBV12-5 and TRBJ1-2, with D possibly TRBD1 on 6 matching bases. CDR3 length: 14 residues. Germline loops: CDR1 LGHNT, CDR2 FRNRAP.

This chain uses TRBV30 with TRBJ2-7; 10 nucleotides match TRBD1. The CDR3 has 14 residues. J gave up 5 bases and V 3 bases, and 7 bases lay outside the gene matches. The germline V gene encodes CDR1 GTSNPN and CDR2 SVGIG (reference sequence). The CDR3 region has the DNA TGTGCCTGGAGCCTCCGGGACAGGGGCGACGAGCAGTACTTC. It translates to CAWSLRDRGDEQYF.

This clone showed up just a few times. The V and J genes are TRBV14 and TRBJ2-4; D call uncertain. Looked up from germline, CDR1 is SGHDN and CDR2 is FVKESK. This CDR3 contains 13 residues. V lost 3 bases, J lost 9 bases, and 12 bases lay in between. The CDR3 bases are TGTGCCAGCAGCCACAAGATGGGCACCATTCAGTACTTC. Translating it yields CASSHKMGTIQYF.

The genes are TRBV28 and TRBJ1-2; a possible D gene is TRBD1 (6 bases). The V and J ends lost 7 bases and 9 bases respectively, with 15 bases between them. Germline-derived CDR1 and CDR2 are MDHEN and SYDVKM. This CDR3 contains 12 residues. The CDR3 reads CASIRGGSRYTF. CDR3 sequence (DNA): TGTGCCAGCATTCGAGGGGGGTCTCGCTACACCTTC.

This clone was detected once. CDR3 residues: CASSRYPVGPRETQYF. CDR3 DNA: TGCGCCAGCAGCCGATATCCGGTGGGACCCCGGGAGACCCAGTACTTC. The chain carries TRBV4-3 and TRBJ2-5, with D possibly being TRBD1 or TRBD2 (5 bases each). Trimming cost V 4 bases and J 5 bases, with 20 bases left between them. The CDR3 spans 16 residues. Germline-derived CDR1 and CDR2 are LGHNA and YSLEER.